This is a list of T cell receptor beta chains from one sample in a study of glioma-infiltrating T cells after dendritic cell vaccination. TCRdb keeps only in-frame clones here, not all; method: immunoSEQ multiplex PCR. The table lists about 38,000 clones, 70% to 85% of them singletons. The starting material was blood, obtained before dendritic cell vaccination. The receptors come from a human donor with glioblastoma. The CDR3 runs from the conserved cysteine through the conserved F or W. Each record gives: clone size, V gene, D gene, J gene, CDR3 DNA, CDR3 protein. The D gene is left open where the match is weak. A row's size may be missing; if present it is once, few, many or a size class.

size: -; V: TRBV30; D: TRBD1; J: TRBJ2-4; DNA: TGTGCCTGGAATACAGGGGTAGCCAAAAACATTCAGTACTTC; CDR3: CAWNTGVAKNIQYF
size: -; V: TRBV7-2; D: -; J: TRBJ2-3; DNA: TGTGCCAGCAGCTTTATAATCGGAGAGGGCACAGATACGCAGTATTTT; CDR3: CASSFIIGEGTDTQYF
size: -; V: TRBV7-6; D: -; J: TRBJ1-4; DNA: TGTGCCAGCAGCTTAGCGGGAGGGAGTGGTGAAAAACTGTTTTTT; CDR3: CASSLAGGSGEKLFF
size: -; V: TRBV7-2; D: -; J: TRBJ1-5; DNA: TGTGCCAGCAGCTTATCCGGGATCCCCAATCAGCCCCAGCATTTT; CDR3: CASSLSGIPNQPQHF
size: -; V: TRBV27; D: TRBD2; J: TRBJ2-7; DNA: TGTGCCAGCAGTTTGGGGACTACCACCTACGAGCAGTACTTC; CDR3: CASSLGTTTYEQYF
size: -; V: TRBV5-6; D: -; J: TRBJ1-1; DNA: TGTGCCAGCAGCCCCGTGTCTTTGACAGATAACACTGAAGCTTTCTTT; CDR3: CASSPVSLTDNTEAFF
size: -; V: TRBV9; D: TRBD2; J: TRBJ2-4; DNA: TGTGCCAGCAGCGTAGGGACTAGCCGAGACCCCGTTTTTAGCATTCAGTACTTC; CDR3: CASSVGTSRDPVFSIQYF
size: -; V: TRBV5-4; D: -; J: TRBJ2-7; DNA: TGTGCCAGCAGCTTGGGTCTTAGATACGAGCAGTACTTC; CDR3: CASSLGLRYEQYF
size: -; V: TRBV7-9; D: -; J: TRBJ2-7; DNA: TGTGCCAGCACCCAGGGGGGTTCAAGCTCCTACGAGCAGTACTTC; CDR3: CASTQGGSSSYEQYF
size: -; V: TRBV4-1; D: TRBD1; J: TRBJ2-7; DNA: TGCGCCAGCAGCCTCGGGACAGGGGACGAGCAGTACTTC; CDR3: CASSLGTGDEQYF
size: -; V: TRBV30; D: -; J: TRBJ1-2; DNA: TGTGCCTGGAGTGAGGCAGCGTCTACTATCTATGGCTACACCTTC; CDR3: CAWSEAASTIYGYTF
size: -; V: TRBV11-3; D: -; J: TRBJ1-2; DNA: TGTGCCAGCTCCCAGGGTGGTGGCTACACCTTC; CDR3: CASSQGGGYTF
size: -; V: TRBV6-1; D: -; J: TRBJ2-2; DNA: TGTGCCAGCAGTGATAGAGGCACCGGGGAGCTGTTTTTT; CDR3: CASSDRGTGELFF
size: -; V: TRBV6-6; D: -; J: TRBJ2-5; DNA: TGTGCCAGCAGTACCGCGTCGCGGGAGACCCAGTACTTC; CDR3: CASSTASRETQYF
size: -; V: TRBV7-2; D: -; J: TRBJ1-2; DNA: TGTGCCAGCAGCTTATTAACTCAAAACTATGGCTACACCTTC; CDR3: CASSLLTQNYGYTF
size: once; V: TRBV4-2; D: -; J: TRBJ2-1; DNA: TGTGCCAGCAGCCAAGAGGGAGGAGGGGGCTATGAGCAGTTCTTC; CDR3: CASSQEGGGGYEQFF
size: few; V: TRBV6-5; D: -; J: TRBJ2-5; DNA: TGTGCCAGCAGTAATGGACAGAACCAAGAGACCCAGTACTTC; CDR3: CASSNGQNQETQYF
size: -; V: TRBV9; D: -; J: TRBJ1-1; DNA: TGTGCCAGCAGCCACCTAACGGGGGGCAACACTGAAGCTTTCTTT; CDR3: CASSHLTGGNTEAFF
size: once; V: TRBV28; D: -; J: TRBJ2-7; DNA: TGTGCCAGCAGTCCCAGGGCACACGAGCAGTACTTC; CDR3: CASSPRAHEQYF
size: -; V: TRBV7-2; D: TRBD2; J: TRBJ2-5; DNA: TGTGCCAGCAGCTCAACTAGCGGGGGGGCCGGGGAGACCCAGTACTTC; CDR3: CASSSTSGGAGETQYF
size: -; V: TRBV30; D: -; J: TRBJ2-1; DNA: TGTGCCTGGAGCGGTCCGGGTCGGGTTGTTGAGCAGTTCTTC; CDR3: CAWSGPGRVVEQFF
size: -; V: TRBV5-1; D: TRBD2; J: TRBJ2-7; DNA: TGCGCCAGCAGCTTGTCACTAGCGGGGGGCTGGAAACGCCAAAACTACGAGCAGTACTTC; CDR3: CASSLSLAGGWKRQNYEQYF
size: few; V: TRBV5-6; D: -; J: TRBJ2-2; DNA: TGTGCCAGCAGATCGACAGGGAACACCGGGGAGCTGTTTTTT; CDR3: CASRSTGNTGELFF
size: -; V: TRBV6-1; D: -; J: TRBJ1-5; DNA: TGTGCCAGCAACCCAGCGGACAGGCCCCAGCATTTT; CDR3: CASNPADRPQHF
size: -; V: TRBV19; D: TRBD1; J: TRBJ1-2; DNA: TGTGCCAGTAGTATTGGGGGAAGCCGACAGGGGCCGGTCTTC; CDR3: CASSIGGSRQGPVF
size: -; V: TRBV19; D: TRBD1; J: TRBJ2-5; DNA: TGTGCCAGTAGTAGACAGGGAAGGAGAGAGACCCAGTACTTC; CDR3: CASSRQGRRETQYF
size: -; V: TRBV5-4; D: -; J: TRBJ2-5; DNA: TGTGCCAGCAGCCAACTCTCGGGTCCCCAGGGAGAGACCCAGTACTTC; CDR3: CASSQLSGPQGETQYF
size: few; V: TRBV28; D: -; J: TRBJ1-1; DNA: TGTGCCAGCAGGGTAGAGGGCCGGACCCTCACTGAAGCTTTCTTT; CDR3: CASRVEGRTLTEAFF
size: -; V: TRBV2; D: TRBD1; J: TRBJ1-1; DNA: TGTGCCAGCATCGGATGGACAGGTCCGAACACTGAAGCTTTCTTT; CDR3: CASIGWTGPNTEAFF
size: -; V: TRBV7-6; D: TRBD1; J: TRBJ2-7; DNA: TGTGCCAGCAGCTTAGCACCTTTCGGGACAGGGCACTACGAGCAGTACTTC; CDR3: CASSLAPFGTGHYEQYF
size: few; V: TRBV4-1; D: -; J: TRBJ1-1; DNA: TGCGCCAGCAGCCAGATCCTGACAGTAACTGAAGCTTTCTTT; CDR3: CASSQILTVTEAFF
size: -; V: TRBV30; D: -; J: TRBJ2-2; DNA: TGTGCCTGGAGTACCGGGACAACATTGCCCGGGGAGCTGTTTTTT; CDR3: CAWSTGTTLPGELFF
size: -; V: TRBV19; D: TRBD1; J: TRBJ1-6; DNA: TGTGCCAGTAGCCTGACAGGGTATGGTAATTCACCCCTCCACTTT; CDR3: CASSLTGYGNSPLHF
size: few; V: TRBV5-1; D: TRBD1; J: TRBJ2-7; DNA: TGCGCCAGCAGCTTTCCCAGGGGGCAGAATGACGAGCAGTACTTC; CDR3: CASSFPRGQNDEQYF
size: -; V: TRBV27; D: -; J: TRBJ2-7; DNA: TGTGCCAGCAGTCCGCCCCAGGGGGAGCAGTACTTC; CDR3: CASSPPQGEQYF
size: -; V: TRBV6-5; D: TRBD1; J: TRBJ1-2; DNA: TGTGCCAGCACTCATACCGGGACAGGGCGATATGGCTACACCTTC; CDR3: CASTHTGTGRYGYTF
size: -; V: TRBV7-6; D: -; J: TRBJ2-5; DNA: TGTGCCAGCAGTTTGGGGGCCTACCAAGAGACCCAGTACTTC; CDR3: CASSLGAYQETQYF
size: -; V: TRBV27; D: -; J: TRBJ1-6; DNA: TGTGCCAGCAGTTTAAGTTCAGGATCATATAATTCACCCCTCCACTTT; CDR3: CASSLSSGSYNSPLHF
size: -; V: TRBV7-8; D: TRBD1; J: TRBJ2-5; DNA: TGTGCCAGCAGCGTCAGACAGGGGAGGCAAGAGACCCAGTACTTC; CDR3: CASSVRQGRQETQYF
size: -; V: TRBV28; D: TRBD2; J: TRBJ2-2; DNA: TGTGCCAGCAGTTTACTAGCGGGGGTCACCGGGGAGCTGTTTTTT; CDR3: CASSLLAGVTGELFF
size: -; V: TRBV5-8; D: -; J: TRBJ1-2; DNA: TGTGCCAGCAGCTTTTACAGGGACTATGGCTACACCTTC; CDR3: CASSFYRDYGYTF